Below are 32 T cell receptor beta chains sequenced from a single sample in a study of blood T cells in healthy people across ages. Combining a sample-barcoded 5' primer with a J-beta primer mix, a second PCR ran for 7 to 11 cycles. A single record per CDR3 protein comes from TCRdb applying MiXCR to the 5' RACE reads. The data hold almost 1 million distinct CDR3 sequences, with roughly 51% observed a single time. Sequencing was carried out using blood. The receptors come from a woman aged 60-75 years in good health.

The chain combines TRBV30 with TRBJ2-7, with TRBD2 matching over 9 bases. Per the germline V gene, CDR1 is GTSNPN and CDR2 is SVGIG (reference sequence). CDR3 size: 14 residues. After removal of 4 bases from V and 7 bases from J, the junction contained 11 bases not matched to a gene. CDR3 coding DNA: TGTGCCTGGAACTTAGCGGGGGCACTTTGGGAGCAGTACTTC. Its protein is CAWNLAGALWEQYF. Complete variable domain (other parts from reference TRBV30 and TRBJ2-7): SQTIHQWPATLVQPVGSPLSLECTVEGTSNPNLYWYRQAAGRGLQLLFYSVGIGQISSEVPQNLSASRPQDRQFILSSKKLLLSDSGFYLCAWNLAGALWEQYFGPGTRLTVT.

The V and J genes are TRBV27 and TRBJ2-7, with TRBD2 matching over 9 bases. Germline V CDR1 and CDR2: MNHEY, SMNVEV (reference sequence). Trimming removed 4 bases from V and 1 base from J; junction bases left unmatched: 5. CDR3 size: 15 residues. CDR3 coding DNA: TGTGCCAGCAGTTCAGGACTAGCGCGGTCCTACGAGCAGTACTTC. It specifies CASSSGLARSYEQYF.

The chain uses TRBV6-6 and TRBJ2-1; 14 bases fit TRBD2. V dropped 5 bases and J dropped 7; count of bases not matched to a gene: 4. CDR1 is MNHNY, CDR2 SVGAGI, per germline (reference sequence). This CDR3 is 15 amino acids long. CDR3 nucleotides: TGTGCCAGCAGTGACGGGACTAGCGGGGGTAATGAGCAGTTCTTC. Protein: CASSDGTSGGNEQFF.

The genes are TRBV27 and TRBJ2-7; 11 bases fit TRBD2. Germline-derived CDR1 and CDR2 are MNHEY and SMNVEV (reference sequence). Germline trimming cut 5 bases from V and 1 base from J; bases unmatched to any gene: 13. The CDR3 totals 18 residues. The CDR3 loop reads CASSTHHQRTSGSYEQYF. CDR3 nucleotides: TGTGCCAGCAGTACTCACCACCAAAGGACTAGCGGGTCCTACGAGCAGTACTTC.

The chain employs TRBV2 and TRBJ1-2; 7 bases map to TRBD1. The CDR3 length is 15 residues. From germline, CDR1 is SNHLY and CDR2 FYNNEI. Losses at the gene ends were 4 bases for V and 1 base for J; bases not matched to a gene: 6. Here the CDR3 reads CASSALTGINYGYTF. For the CDR3, the DNA is TGTGCCAGCAGTGCTTTGACAGGGATTAACTATGGCTACACCTTC.

The chain carries TRBV14 and TRBJ2-5; a weak D match, TRBD2 (6 bases). Trimming pared 0 bases from V and 1 base from J, leaving 12 bases between. CDR3 length: 16 amino acids. In germline, CDR1 is SGHDN, CDR2 FVKESK. The CDR3 nucleotides are TGTGCCAGCAGCCAAGAAAGGGGAGGTGTCCAAGAGACCCAGTACTTC. Its protein product is CASSQERGGVQETQYF.

In regard to this clonotype: The junction shows a germline mismatch at one end, possibly a read error. The V call is TRBV28, the J call TRBJ2-7; 7 nucleotides align to TRBD1. Germline V CDR1 and CDR2: MDHEN, SYDVKM. The CDR3 is made up of 16 amino acids. DNA for the CDR3: TGTACCAGCAGCTCCCCCCGCGACAGGGTAGCCTACGAGCAGTACTTC. Residues: CTSSSPRDRVAYEQYF.

This clonotype has a handful of counts. This chain connects TRBV5-5 to TRBJ2-1, with D possibly matching TRBD1 (6 bases). The CDR3 sequence is 14 residues long. CDR1 and CDR2 (germline): SGHKS, YYEKEE (reference sequence). V shed 6 bases and J shed 6 bases, with 16 bases lying between them. CDR3 nucleotides: TGTGCCAGCAACAGTGAGCCAGGGGTCAATGAGCAGTTCTTC. As protein: CASNSEPGVNEQFF.

This clonotype has ten or more counts. At one end, the junction sequence differs from germline, possibly due to a read error. The chain couples TRBV5-1 to TRBJ2-7; 9 bases are a match to TRBD2. The length of the CDR3 is 12 residues. CDR1 is SGHRS, CDR2 YFSETQ, per germline. The CDR3 nucleotides are TGTGCCAGCAGCGGGGGGACCTACGAGCAGTACTTC. Amino acid sequence: CASSGGTYEQYF.

This clonotype was seen more than once but under ten times. The chain uses TRBV9 and TRBJ2-1; no clear D gene. The V and J ends lost 0 bases and 6 bases respectively, with 10 bases between them. CDR1 and CDR2 (germline): SGDLS, YYNGEE. This CDR3 spans 14 amino acids. The CDR3: CASSVEMEPNEQFF. The CDR3 DNA is TGTGCCAGCAGCGTAGAAATGGAACCCAATGAGCAGTTCTTC.

About this clonotype: The germline gene is not matched at one end of the junction; a read error may be the cause. The V call is TRBV4-2, the J call TRBJ2-1; D is ambiguous. Germline V lookup: CDR1 LGHNA, CDR2 YNFKEQ. The CDR3 runs to 14 residues. The CDR3 DNA is TGTGCCAGTAGCCAAGGGAAGTCGGGCAATGAGCAGTTCTTC. It translates to CASSQGKSGNEQFF.

This clonotype has more than one count but fewer than ten. The genes are TRBV3-1 and TRBJ1-2; no definite D call. The CDR3 consists of 13 residues. Germline values: CDR1 LGHDT, CDR2 YNNKEL (reference sequence). Between the trimmed V and J ends, which lost 4 bases and 4 bases, there was a span of 10 bases. CDR3 region: CASSRWESYGYTF. The CDR3 DNA reads as TGTGCCAGCAGCCGATGGGAGTCCTATGGCTACACCTTC.

The rearrangement uses TRBV7-2 and TRBJ2-4; 10 bases are a match to TRBD2. CDR1 SGHTA and CDR2 FQGNSA come from the germline V gene. The CDR3 totals 17 residues. Losses at the gene ends were 5 bases for V and 0 bases for J; bases not matched to a gene: 7. The CDR3 reads CASSAGLAARAKNIQYF. The CDR3 nucleotides are TGTGCCAGCAGCGCAGGACTAGCGGCAAGAGCCAAAAACATTCAGTACTTC.

The table lists this clonotype with a few counts. V is TRBV12-3 or TRBV12-4 and J is TRBJ2-3, with TRBD1 matching 7 bases. This CDR3 is 16 amino acids long. The junction had 14 bases not matched to a gene; V was cut back by 6 bases and J by 5 bases. The CDR3 spells CASSVPGQPIGDTQYF. The DNA for the CDR3 is TGTGCCAGCAGCGTCCCGGGACAGCCCATAGGAGATACGCAGTATTTT.

V and J are TRBV5-5 and TRBJ2-2; D remains unclear. V lost 4 bases, J lost 3 bases, and 16 bases lay in between. Germline loops: CDR1 SGHKS, CDR2 YYEKEE (reference sequence). This CDR3 region has 16 residues. CDR3 residues: CASSVGLWQDTGELFF. DNA for the CDR3: TGTGCCAGCAGCGTGGGCCTGTGGCAGGACACCGGGGAGCTGTTTTTT. Looking up the rest from reference TRBV5-5 and TRBJ2-2 gives the full variable domain: DAGVTQSPTHLIKTRGQQVTLRCSPISGHKSVSWYQQVLGQGPQFIFQYYEKEERGRGNFPDRFSARQFPNYSSELNVNALLLGDSALYLCASSVGLWQDTGELFFGEGSRLTVL.

This clonotype was picked up a small number of times. The J gene is TRBJ2-1, the V gene TRBV29-1; 9 bases align to TRBD2. The CDR3 has 14 amino acids. From germline, CDR1 is SQVTM and CDR2 ANQGSEA. With V trimmed by 8 bases and J by 4 bases, 9 bases remained unmatched. The CDR3 here is CSPRLADLYNEQFF. Here the CDR3 DNA reads TGCAGCCCTAGACTAGCGGACCTATACAATGAGCAGTTCTTC.

The rearrangement joins TRBV18 to TRBJ1-2; D remains ambiguous. This CDR3 has 16 amino acids. Germline V gene lookup returns CDR1 KGHSH and CDR2 LQKENI. The V and J ends lost 2 bases and 8 bases respectively, with 21 bases between them. CDR3 protein: CASSPETRIRATGYTF. CDR3 bases: TGTGCCAGCTCACCAGAAACGAGGATTCGTGCGACAGGCTACACCTTC.

The V and J genes are TRBV20-1 and TRBJ2-5; possibly TRBD2 for D (5 bases). Trimming cost V 0 bases and J 3 bases, with 11 bases left between them. CDR1 is DFQATT, CDR2 SNEGSKA, per germline (reference sequence). The CDR3 contains 14 residues. This chain's CDR3 is CSARDEGRKETQYF. The CDR3 nucleotides read TGCAGTGCTAGAGATGAGGGTAGGAAAGAGACCCAGTACTTC.

This chain uses TRBV2 with TRBJ2-2; TRBD2 might be the D (6 bases). Per the germline V gene, CDR1 is SNHLY and CDR2 is FYNNEI. The CDR3 runs 13 residues. Trimming took off 7 bases at V and 8 bases at J, with 14 bases between the two ends. The CDR3 nucleotides are TGTGCCAGCAAGGGGACTTCTAAGGGGGAGCTGTTTTTT. Protein product: CASKGTSKGELFF.

The chain recombines TRBV4-1 with TRBJ2-3; D gene uncertain. V lost 0 bases, J lost 1 base, and 14 bases lay in between. Germline assignment: CDR1 MGHRA and CDR2 YSYEKL. The CDR3 runs to 17 residues. CDR3 protein: CASSQDLTARGTDTQYF. As DNA, the CDR3 is TGCGCCAGCAGCCAAGACTTGACGGCACGCGGCACAGATACGCAGTATTTT.

This chain joins TRBV11-2 and TRBJ2-7, with D possibly matching TRBD2 (5 bases). Per the germline V gene, CDR1 is SGHAT and CDR2 is FQNNGV. The CDR3 is 14 amino acids. Trimming pared 3 bases from V and 2 bases from J, leaving 11 bases between. The CDR3 region has the DNA TGTGCCAGCAGCTTTTCCGTCGGGACCTACGAGCAGTACTTC. It is translated as CASSFSVGTYEQYF.

V is TRBV20-1 and J is TRBJ2-5; the D is unclear. CDR1 DFQATT and CDR2 SNEGSKA come from the germline V gene (reference sequence). The germline V and J ends were trimmed by 3 bases and 13 bases, with 21 bases remaining between them. There are 13 residues in the CDR3. The chain's CDR3 is CSASRAPSYERYF. The CDR3 coding sequence is TGCAGTGCTAGCCGGGCGCCGTCCTACGAGCGGTACTTC.

The chain combines TRBV11-2 with TRBJ2-3; D gene uncertain. The CDR3 loop spans 16 amino acids. Germline CDR1 is SGHAT and CDR2 is FQNNGV. V dropped 3 bases and J dropped 11 bases, with 24 bases sitting between them. As DNA, the CDR3 is TGTGCCAGCAGCTTTTCCCCCCGAGTTGGGCCCTGGGGGCAGTATTTT. Protein sequence: CASSFSPRVGPWGQYF.

This clonotype was found once. J is TRBJ2-7 and V is TRBV5-4; 7 bases match TRBD2. The CDR3 covers 14 residues. Per germline, CDR1 SGHNT and CDR2 YYREEE (reference sequence). The ends lost 0 bases at V and 3 bases at J; junction bases unmatched: 3. The CDR3 DNA reads TGTGCCAGCAGCTTGGAAAGGGACTACTACGAGCAGTACTTC. As protein: CASSLERDYYEQYF.

V is TRBV20-1 and J is TRBJ2-5, with 12 bases that match TRBD1. There are 16 residues in the CDR3. V was clipped by 0 bases and J by 7 bases; unmatched bases: 9. Germline CDR1 and CDR2: DFQATT and SNEGSKA (reference sequence). The CDR3: CSARETGTGGSGTQYF. The CDR3 nucleotides read TGCAGTGCTAGAGAAACCGGGACAGGGGGCAGTGGGACCCAGTACTTC.

The V and J genes are TRBV28 and TRBJ2-7; 14 nucleotides agree with TRBD2. The V gene end was trimmed by 4 bases and the J gene end by 7 bases; junction bases not matched to a gene: 12. There are 17 residues in the CDR3. Germline V CDR1 and CDR2: MDHEN, SYDVKM. CDR3 region: CASSSHGTSGRAGEQYF. For the CDR3, the DNA is TGTGCCAGCAGTTCTCATGGGACTAGCGGGAGAGCAGGAGAGCAGTACTTC.

This chain links TRBV20-1 with TRBJ2-1; no reliable D call. Trimming cost V 3 bases and J 8 bases, with 8 bases left between them. This CDR3 is 11 amino acids long. The germline CDR1 and CDR2 sequences are DFQATT and SNEGSKA (reference sequence). CDR3 in amino acids: CSARADHEQFF. DNA of the CDR3: TGCAGTGCTAGGGCGGATCATGAGCAGTTCTTC.

The J gene is TRBJ2-4, the V gene TRBV20-1, with D tentatively TRBD1 (5 bases). Matching the DNA end better, TRBJ2-7 makes the J call doubtful. CDR1 and CDR2 from the germline V gene are DFQATT and SNEGSKA (reference sequence). CDR3 length: 14 residues. The DNA for the CDR3 is TGCAGTGCTAGAGATGTCGACAGAATCTACGAGCAGTACTTC. Translating gives CSARDVDRIYEQYF.

The genes are TRBV7-9 and TRBJ1-6, with D uncertain. This CDR3 comprises 13 residues. CDR1 and CDR2 (germline): SEHNR, FQNEAQ (reference sequence). Trimming left V 5 bases short and J 10 bases short, with 12 bases between. The CDR3 coding sequence is TGTGCCAGCAGCCCGACCACAATATCACCCCTCCACTTT. Translated: CASSPTTISPLHF.

This sequence joins TRBV6-5 and TRBJ2-1; TRBD2 agrees at 9 bases. Unmatched junction bases numbered 12, after V lost 10 bases and J lost 8 bases. The CDR3 has 14 residues. Germline assignment: CDR1 MNHEY and CDR2 SVGAGI. The CDR3 DNA reads TGTGCCACAAACGCGGGAGGGCCAGTTGATGAGCAGTTCTTC. It codes for CATNAGGPVDEQFF.

CDR3 DNA sequence: TGTGCCAGCAGTTCCGGGGACTTGGACACAGATACGCAGTATTTT. This sequence encodes CASSSGDLDTDTQYF. V and J are TRBV28 and TRBJ2-3, with D possibly being TRBD2 (6 bases). Trimming took off 4 bases at V and 2 bases at J, with 13 bases between the two ends. This CDR3 spans 15 amino acids. Per the germline V gene, CDR1 is MDHEN and CDR2 is SYDVKM.

This chain joins TRBV5-1 and TRBJ2-7; 8 positions agree with TRBD1. The CDR3 loop spans 16 amino acids. With V trimmed by 3 bases and J by 5 bases, 13 bases remained unmatched. Germline V gene lookup returns CDR1 SGHRS and CDR2 YFSETQ. The CDR3 spells CASSYGVGTGPDEQYF. The CDR3 bases are TGCGCCAGCAGCTATGGAGTTGGGACAGGACCTGACGAGCAGTACTTC.